These 10 T cell receptor beta chains originate from one sample sequenced in a study of identical twins. TCRdb redid the calling of the 5' RACE reads with MiXCR, one entry per CDR3 protein. The table has 600,000 to 800,000 distinct CDR3 sequences, 21% seen once. This sample also belongs to another study, concerning T cells expressing NK-cell markers.

Sequencing was performed on PBMCs. The receptors originated from a woman aged 18-29 years in good health.

The chain combines TRBV20-1 with TRBJ2-7, with D tentatively TRBD1 (5 bases). The germline CDR1 and CDR2 sequences are DFQATT and SNEGSKA (reference sequence). The V and J ends lost 3 bases and 3 bases respectively, with 15 bases between them. The length of the CDR3 is 14 residues. This CDR3 reads CSASRQGSLYEQYF. The DNA of the CDR3 is TGCAGTGCTAGTCGGCAGGGTAGCCTCTACGAGCAGTACTTC.

The V and J genes are TRBV11-2 and TRBJ2-2, with D hard to call. The CDR3 runs 13 residues. CDR1 and CDR2 (germline): SGHAT, FQNNGV. Trimming left V 2 bases short and J 9 bases short, with 10 bases between. The CDR3 DNA is TGTGCCAGCAGCTTATCGTCCTCCAGGGAGCTGTTTTTT. It codes for CASSLSSSRELFF.

The V call is TRBV2, the J call TRBJ2-3; the match to TRBD2 covers 7 bases. J lost 2 bases, V lost 0 bases, and 8 bases had no gene match. From germline, CDR1 is SNHLY and CDR2 FYNNEI. The CDR3 has 17 residues. CDR3 region: CASSEAPWTSTTDTQYF. In DNA, the CDR3 is TGTGCCAGCAGTGAAGCGCCTTGGACTAGTACCACAGATACGCAGTATTTT.

Many counts were recorded for this clonotype. The V gene is TRBV6-5, the J gene TRBJ1-3; D call uncertain. Per the germline V gene, CDR1 is MNHEY and CDR2 is SVGAGI. The CDR3 is 14 residues long. The V and J ends lost 0 bases and 4 bases respectively, with 7 bases between them. CDR3 sequence (DNA): TGTGCCAGCAGTTACTCGAGGGAGGGAAACACCATATATTTT. Amino acids: CASSYSREGNTIYF.

The rearrangement uses TRBV2 and TRBJ2-7, with a weak D call TRBD1 (5 bases). Germline V CDR1 and CDR2: SNHLY, FYNNEI. This CDR3 has 12 amino acids. V was cut by 6 bases and J by 5 bases, with 11 bases left in between. The CDR3 region is CASRGDPDEQYF. The CDR3 DNA follows: TGTGCCAGCAGAGGGGATCCGGACGAGCAGTACTTC. Looking up the rest from reference TRBV2 and TRBJ2-7 gives the full variable domain: EPEVTQTPSHQVTQMGQEVILRCVPISNHLYFYWYRQILGQKVEFLVSFYNNEISEKSEIFDDQFSVERPDGSNFTLKIRSTKLEDSAMYFCASRGDPDEQYFGPGTRLTVT.

This clonotype turned up a few times. The chain joins TRBV6-5 to TRBJ2-1, with D maybe TRBD2 (6 bases). This CDR3 spans 14 amino acids. V lost 0 bases to trimming and J lost 8 bases, with 11 bases between them. Germline V gives CDR1 MNHEY, CDR2 SVGAGI. The CDR3 spells CASSYSRSGHEQFF. The CDR3 DNA sequence: TGTGCCAGCAGTTACTCGAGAAGCGGGCATGAGCAGTTCTTC.

This clonotype was seen more than once but under ten times. J is TRBJ2-2 and V is TRBV15; D possibly corresponds to TRBD2 (5 bases). This CDR3 is 15 amino acids long. Trimming stripped 0 bases from V and 0 bases from J, with 5 bases between. The germline V gene has CDR1 LNHNV and CDR2 YYDKDF (reference sequence). This CDR3 is CATSRELANTGELFF. The CDR3 DNA follows: TGTGCCACCAGCAGAGAACTAGCGAACACCGGGGAGCTGTTTTTT.

This chain joins TRBV5-1 and TRBJ2-6; no clear D. Germline V CDR1 and CDR2: SGHRS, YFSETQ. The length of the CDR3 is 14 residues. Between the trimmed V and J ends, which lost 4 bases and 1 base, there was a span of 6 bases. The CDR3 reads CASSMWSGANVLTF. The CDR3 region has the DNA TGCGCCAGCAGCATGTGGTCTGGGGCCAACGTCCTGACTTTC.

V usage is TRBV12-3 or TRBV12-4 and J usage is TRBJ2-1; no reliable D call. The CDR3 loop spans 15 amino acids. V lost 7 bases and J lost 0, with 13 bases in between. The chain's CDR3 is CASMSGSFSYNEQFF. In nucleotides, the CDR3 is TGTGCCAGCATGTCGGGTAGCTTCTCCTACAATGAGCAGTTCTTC.

The chain uses TRBV7-8 and TRBJ2-7, with 7 bases lining up with TRBD2. V dropped 1 base and J dropped 2; count of bases not matched to a gene: 8. The CDR3 totals 16 residues. Germline CDR1 and CDR2: SGHVS and FQNEAQ. The CDR3 sequence: CASSLDRASGAYEQYF. Written as DNA, the CDR3 is TGTGCCAGCAGCTTAGATCGAGCTAGCGGCGCCTACGAGCAGTACTTC. The full variable domain, completed using reference TRBV7-8 and TRBJ2-7, is GAGVSQSPRYKVAKRGQDVALRCDPISGHVSLFWYQQALGQGPEFLTYFQNEAQLDKSGLPSDRFFAERPEGSVSTLKIQRTQQEDSAVYLCASSLDRASGAYEQYFGPGTRLTVT.